This TCR beta chain is from a study of T-cell reconstitution after alpha-beta-depleted transplantation in children. This clonotype was detected a few times. The TCRbeta library was prepared with unique molecular identifiers. TCRdb ran MiXCR on the PCR reads and lists one entry per CDR3 protein. The table has about 610,000 distinct CDR3 sequences, approximately 10% seen once. Between the trimmed V and J ends, which lost 3 bases and 0 bases, there was a span of 18 bases. From germline, CDR1 is SGHRS and CDR2 YFSETQ. This CDR3 spans 18 amino acids. The V and J genes are TRBV5-1 and TRBJ1-4; D is perhaps TRBD1 (6 bases). The material was PBMCs from the stem cell graft donor, obtained from the stem cell graft. This clonotype originated in a human donor who donated a stem cell graft to a child with acute myeloid leukemia. DNA for the CDR3: TGCGCCAGCAGCTATTTGACAGGACCGGGGGCAACTAATGAAAAACTGTTTTTT. As protein: CASSYLTGPGATNEKLFF.